Listed below are T cell receptor beta chains from one sample, sequenced in a study of blood T cell repertoires in COVID-19. Only in-frame clones appear in the TCRdb table, and some are missing; sequencing was by immunoSEQ multiplex PCR. The sample holds 20,000 or so clones, 86% seen once. The sequenced sample was peripheral blood. The receptors here all came from a woman older than 75 with active or convalescent COVID-19. Both conserved end residues are part of each CDR3. The D gene is left open where the match is weak. Clone size is stated in some rows and not others, as once, few, many or a class when expanded.

cdr3_aa cdr3_nt d_call v_call clone_size j_call
CASSLGVTSTDTQYF TGCGCCAGCAGCTTAGGGGTTACTAGCACAGATACGCAGTATTTT - TRBV5-1 - TRBJ2-3
CASSQPYRGPSGETEAFF TGTGCCAGCAGCCAACCTTACAGGGGGCCGAGTGGAGAAACTGAAGCTTTCTTT TRBD1 TRBV4-2 - TRBJ1-1
CASSNPWRGRTEAFF TGTGCCAGTAGCAATCCTTGGAGGGGGCGGACTGAAGCTTTCTTT TRBD1 TRBV19 - TRBJ1-1
CASSIGAGFSTDTQYF TGTGCCAGTAGTATAGGGGCAGGTTTTAGCACAGATACGCAGTATTTT - TRBV19 few TRBJ2-3
CASSDRQGAYEQYF TGTGCCAGCAGCGATAGACAGGGGGCCTACGAGCAGTACTTC TRBD1 TRBV6-6 - TRBJ2-7
CASRDGGSDEKLFF TGTGCCAGCAGGGATGGAGGTTCGGACGAAAAACTGTTTTTT - TRBV7-8 - TRBJ1-4
CATSDSGRDSPYGYTF TGTGCCACCAGTGATTCGGGCAGGGATTCGCCATATGGCTACACCTTC - TRBV24-1 - TRBJ1-2
CASSFRQVPNTGELFF TGTGCCAGCAGTTTTCGACAGGTACCGAACACCGGGGAGCTGTTTTTT - TRBV27 - TRBJ2-2
CASSLGLHYEQYF TGTGCCAGCAGCTTAGGGCTGCACTACGAGCAGTACTTC - TRBV11-2 few TRBJ2-7
CASSIGQGYTGELFF TGTGCTAGCAGCATCGGACAGGGTTACACCGGGGAGCTGTTTTTT TRBD1 TRBV7-7 - TRBJ2-2
CASTVGELYGYTF TGCGCCAGCACGGTAGGGGAACTCTATGGCTACACCTTC - TRBV10-2 - TRBJ1-2
CASSVGFGSSGNTIYF TGTGCCAGCAGCGTAGGGTTTGGGAGCTCTGGAAACACCATATATTTT - TRBV9 - TRBJ1-3
CATSRRTGGFEQFF TGTGCCACCAGCAGGAGAACAGGGGGCTTTGAGCAGTTCTTC TRBD1 TRBV15 - TRBJ2-1
CASSGGGRYGYGYTF TGTGCCAGCAGCGGGGGTGGGAGGTATGGCTATGGCTACACCTTC - TRBV2 - TRBJ1-2
CASSRTSGGAGGELFF TGTGCCAGCAGTAGGACTAGCGGGGGGGCAGGCGGGGAGCTGTTTTTT TRBD2 TRBV9 - TRBJ2-2
CAWSVSLGGYEQYF TGTGCCTGGAGTGTTTCACTCGGTGGCTACGAGCAGTACTTC - TRBV30 - TRBJ2-7
CASSPRQPFSGNTIYF TGTGCCAGCAGCCCGCGACAGCCTTTCTCTGGAAACACCATATATTTT - TRBV7-9 - TRBJ1-3
CATSAPAGGTTGELFF TGTGCCACCAGTGCCCCTGCAGGGGGCACTACCGGGGAGCTGTTTTTT TRBD1 TRBV24-1 - TRBJ2-2
CASGTGDQPQHF TGTGCCAGCGGGACAGGGGATCAGCCCCAGCATTTT TRBD1 TRBV19 - TRBJ1-5
CASSGFGGLGYGYTF TGCGCCAGCAGCGGCTTCGGGGGGCTTGGCTATGGCTACACCTTC - TRBV5-1 - TRBJ1-2
CASSFRDSVNGAF TGTGCCAGCAGTTTCCGGGACAGCGTCAATGGGGCGTTC TRBD1 TRBV28 - TRBJ1-2
CASSLSRTGASYEQYF TGTGCCAGCAGCTTGTCCAGGACAGGGGCCTCCTACGAGCAGTACTTC TRBD1 TRBV5-5 - TRBJ2-7
CASSPRTSGYNEQFF TGTGCCAGCTCGCCTAGGACTAGCGGTTACAATGAGCAGTTCTTC TRBD2 TRBV18 - TRBJ2-1
CASSFRGLMNTGELFF TGTGCCAGCAGTTTTCGGGGGTTGATGAACACCGGGGAGCTGTTTTTT - TRBV28 - TRBJ2-2
CASSVSQGAGYGYTF TGTGCCAGCAGCGTTAGCCAGGGGGCAGGATATGGCTACACCTTC TRBD1 TRBV9 - TRBJ1-2
CAISENWTGARGGKLFF TGTGCCATCAGTGAAAATTGGACAGGGGCGCGGGGGGGAAAACTGTTTTTT TRBD1 TRBV10-3 - TRBJ1-4
CASHPGRGRGSYEQYF TGTGCCAGCCATCCCGGGAGAGGGAGAGGGTCCTACGAGCAGTACTTC - TRBV25-1 few TRBJ2-7
CATRTGGSNTEAFF TGTGCCACCCGGACAGGGGGCTCGAACACTGAAGCTTTCTTT TRBD1 TRBV6-5 - TRBJ1-1
CASSAYGRGDTEAFF TGTGCCAGCAGCGCCTATGGCAGGGGGGACACTGAAGCTTTCTTT TRBD1 TRBV9 - TRBJ1-1
CASSYLSSAEAFF TGTGCCAGCAGTTATCTATCGAGCGCTGAAGCTTTCTTT - TRBV6-6 - TRBJ1-1
CASSVDFTTSGTDEQFF TGTGCCAGCAGCGTAGATTTTACGACTAGCGGGACCGATGAGCAGTTCTTC TRBD2 TRBV9 - TRBJ2-1
CASSVLAGQGSYEQYF TGTGCCAGCAGCGTACTAGCTGGACAGGGGTCCTACGAGCAGTACTTC TRBD1 TRBV9 - TRBJ2-7
CASSPLPRQDGNYGYTF TGTGCCAGCTCACCCCTCCCGCGACAGGACGGAAACTATGGCTACACCTTC - TRBV18 few TRBJ1-2
CATSREGTSGTGELFF TGTGCCACCAGCAGAGAGGGGACTAGCGGGACCGGGGAGCTGTTTTTT TRBD2 TRBV15 few TRBJ2-2
CASSLRGTALATNEKLFF TGTGCCAGCAGTTTAAGGGGGACAGCCCTAGCAACTAATGAAAAACTGTTTTTT TRBD1 TRBV27 - TRBJ1-4
CASSKRGGRNTEAFF TGTGCCAGCAGCAAACGCGGGGGGAGGAACACTGAAGCTTTCTTT - TRBV21-1 - TRBJ1-1
CASSSRDRGPIDGYTF TGTGCCAGCAGCTCCCGGGACAGGGGGCCGATCGATGGCTACACCTTC TRBD1 TRBV7-9 - TRBJ1-2
CASSSTGEGEQYF TGCGCCAGCAGCTCTACAGGGGAAGGGGAGCAGTACTTC TRBD1 TRBV5-1 few TRBJ2-7
CASSVIAGGPGNEQFF TGTGCCAGCAGCGTCATCGCGGGGGGGCCGGGGAATGAGCAGTTCTTC TRBD2 TRBV7-9 - TRBJ2-1
CASSLNRGLHHEQFF TGTGCCAGCTCCCTAAACAGGGGGCTCCATCATGAGCAGTTCTTC TRBD1 TRBV18 - TRBJ2-1
CASSYSGQGVDGYTF TGTGCCAGCAGTTACTCCGGACAGGGGGTGGATGGCTACACCTTC TRBD1 TRBV6-6 - TRBJ1-2
CASSLVWDTYEQYF TGTGCCAGCAGCTTAGTTTGGGACACCTACGAGCAGTACTTC - TRBV7-2 - TRBJ2-7
CASNSWRTRDTGELFF TGTGCCAGCAACTCCTGGCGGACTAGGGACACCGGGGAGCTGTTTTTT TRBD2 TRBV5-6 - TRBJ2-2
CASSLFLSINRVSRNEQFF TGTGCCAGCAGTTTATTCTTATCGATCAACAGGGTTTCGCGCAATGAGCAGTTCTTC - TRBV27 - TRBJ2-1
CASSLFPGGLQETQYF TGTGCCAGCAGCTTGTTTCCGGGGGGCCTACAAGAGACCCAGTACTTC - TRBV11-1 - TRBJ2-5
CASSQLAWVGGANVLTF TGTGCCAGCAGCCAACTAGCGTGGGTGGGAGGGGCCAACGTCCTGACTTTC TRBD2 TRBV11-2 - TRBJ2-6
CASSYRDSQPQHF TGTGCCAGCAGTTATAGGGACAGTCAGCCCCAGCATTTT TRBD1 TRBV6-5 - TRBJ1-5
CATGQGGGTMEYF TGTGCCACCGGACAGGGAGGGGGAACTATGGAGTATTTT - TRBV24-1 - TRBJ2-3
CATSDSTSGNTDTQYF TGTGCCACCAGTGATTCAACTAGCGGGAACACAGATACGCAGTATTTT TRBD2 TRBV24-1 - TRBJ2-3
CASRARGDNEKLFF TGTGCCAGCAGGGCCAGGGGGGATAATGAAAAACTGTTTTTT TRBD1 TRBV27 - TRBJ1-4
CASSERLAGRTDTQYF TGTGCCAGCAGTGAGAGACTAGCGGGAAGGACAGATACGCAGTATTTT TRBD2 TRBV25-1 few TRBJ2-3
CASSLDSYQPQHF TGCGCCAGCAGCTTGGACAGTTATCAGCCCCAGCATTTT - TRBV5-1 - TRBJ1-5
CASSEQGMGNQPQHF TGTGCCAGCAGCGAACAGGGAATGGGCAATCAGCCCCAGCATTTT - TRBV7-2 - TRBJ1-5
CASSLYGYEQYF TGCGCCAGCAGCTTATACGGCTACGAGCAGTACTTC - TRBV5-1 once TRBJ2-7
CASSLIEGAWVEKLFF TGTGCCAGCAGTTTGATCGAGGGGGCTTGGGTTGAAAAACTGTTTTTT TRBD1 TRBV28 - TRBJ1-4
CASSLTSGYWSSYNEQFF TGCGCCAGCAGCTTGACTAGCGGGTATTGGAGCTCCTACAATGAGCAGTTCTTC TRBD2 TRBV5-1 once TRBJ2-1
CASSFRLAGDLETQYF TGCGCCAGCAGCTTTCGGCTAGCGGGAGATTTGGAGACCCAGTACTTC TRBD2 TRBV5-1 - TRBJ2-5
CASTPRVTGELFF TGTGCCAGCACCCCGAGGGTTACCGGGGAGCTGTTTTTT - TRBV7-9 - TRBJ2-2
CASSVLAGSSYEQYF TGTGCCAGCAGCGTATTAGCGGGCTCCAGCTACGAGCAGTACTTC TRBD2 TRBV9 - TRBJ2-7
CASRTTRGEGQPQHF TGTGCCAGCAGGACGACAAGGGGTGAAGGTCAGCCCCAGCATTTT - TRBV6-5 - TRBJ1-5